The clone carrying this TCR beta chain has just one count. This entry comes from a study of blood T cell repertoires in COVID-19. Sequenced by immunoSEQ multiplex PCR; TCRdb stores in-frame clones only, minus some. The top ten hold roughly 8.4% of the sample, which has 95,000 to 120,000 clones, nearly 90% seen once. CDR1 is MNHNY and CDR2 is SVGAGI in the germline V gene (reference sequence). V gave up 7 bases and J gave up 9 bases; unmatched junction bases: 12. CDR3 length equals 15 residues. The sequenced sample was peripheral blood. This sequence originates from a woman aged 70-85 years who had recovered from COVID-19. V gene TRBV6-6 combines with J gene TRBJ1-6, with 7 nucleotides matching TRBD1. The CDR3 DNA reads TGTGCCAGCACCTTAGGAGACAGGGAAGGTTCACCCCTCCACTTT. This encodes CASTLGDREGSPLHF.